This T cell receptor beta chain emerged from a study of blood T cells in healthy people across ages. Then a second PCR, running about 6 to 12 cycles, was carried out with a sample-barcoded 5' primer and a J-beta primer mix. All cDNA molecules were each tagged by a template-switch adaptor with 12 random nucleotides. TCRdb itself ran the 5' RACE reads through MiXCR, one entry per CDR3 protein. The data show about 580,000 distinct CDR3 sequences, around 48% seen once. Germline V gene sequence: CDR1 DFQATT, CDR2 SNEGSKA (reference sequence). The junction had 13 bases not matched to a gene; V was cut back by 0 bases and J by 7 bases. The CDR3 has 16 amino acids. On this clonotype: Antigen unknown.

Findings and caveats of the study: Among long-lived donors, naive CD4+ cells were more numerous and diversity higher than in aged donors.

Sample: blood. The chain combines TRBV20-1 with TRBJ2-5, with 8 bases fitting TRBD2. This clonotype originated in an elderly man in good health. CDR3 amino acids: CSARDRLATHIPTQYF. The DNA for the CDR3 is TGCAGTGCTAGAGATCGACTAGCGACCCACATACCGACCCAGTACTTC.